Listed below are T cell receptor beta chains from one sample, sequenced in a study of T cell changes during pregnancy in multiple sclerosis. The protocol was immunoSEQ multiplex PCR, while the TCRdb copy is restricted to in-frame clones and leaves out a portion. The sample lists approximately 42,000 clones, 80% to 90% occurring once. The source material was CD4+ T cells from peripheral blood mononuclear cells, sampled before pregnancy. The receptor set was obtained from a female donor with multiple sclerosis, enrolled in a pregnancy study. CDR3s include the opening cysteine and the closing phenylalanine or tryptophan. The D gene is left open where the match is weak. Size is stated for part of the rows, as once, few or many counts, or as a class when the clone is expanded.

size: -
J: TRBJ2-7
V: TRBV9
D: -
DNA: TGTGCCAGCAGCGTAGTATCCTACGAGCAGTACTTC
CDR3: CASSVVSYEQYF

size: once
J: TRBJ1-1
V: TRBV6-1
D: -
DNA: TGTGCCAGCAGTACTCAACAGGGCGGCGACACTGAAGCTTTCTTT
CDR3: CASSTQQGGDTEAFF

size: once
J: TRBJ2-3
V: TRBV11-2
D: -
DNA: TGTGCCAGCACCCAAATCACTAGGACAGACCACACAGATACGCAGTATTTT
CDR3: CASTQITRTDHTDTQYF

size: -
J: TRBJ2-1
V: TRBV7-2
D: TRBD1
DNA: TGTGCCAGCACCTCAAGGACAGGGGTTCAGTTCTTC
CDR3: CASTSRTGVQFF

size: -
J: TRBJ2-5
V: TRBV11-2
D: TRBD2
DNA: TGTGCCAGCAGATTTTCGGGGGGGACTAGCGGGATTGGAGAGACCCAGTACTTC
CDR3: CASRFSGGTSGIGETQYF

size: once
J: TRBJ2-7
V: TRBV7-2
D: -
DNA: TGTGCCAGCAGCTTAACAGGGATCTACGAGCAGTACTTC
CDR3: CASSLTGIYEQYF

size: -
J: TRBJ2-7
V: TRBV30
D: -
DNA: TGTGCCTGGAGTCCAGGGAGGAACGAGCAGTACTTC
CDR3: CAWSPGRNEQYF

size: -
J: TRBJ1-2
V: TRBV5-4
D: TRBD1
DNA: TGTGCCAGCAGCTCAGAGACAGGGGCGGGGGGCTACACCTTC
CDR3: CASSSETGAGGYTF

size: -
J: TRBJ2-5
V: TRBV28
D: TRBD1
DNA: TGTGCCAGCAGTTCGGGACAGCAAGAGACCCAGTACTTC
CDR3: CASSSGQQETQYF

size: -
J: TRBJ2-7
V: TRBV11-3
D: TRBD1
DNA: TGTGCCAGCAGCCCGGGACAGGGGGCGAACGAGCAGTACTTC
CDR3: CASSPGQGANEQYF

size: -
J: TRBJ2-1
V: TRBV10-3
D: TRBD1
DNA: TGTGCCATCAGTGATGGACAGGGCCGCGACAATGAGCAGTTCTTC
CDR3: CAISDGQGRDNEQFF

size: -
J: TRBJ2-1
V: TRBV30
D: TRBD2
DNA: TGTGCCTGGAGTGTAGCGGGAGTGGCCAATGAGCAGTTCTTC
CDR3: CAWSVAGVANEQFF

size: -
J: TRBJ2-3
V: TRBV19
D: -
DNA: TGTGCCAGTACCGGGCGGGACCGCACAGATACGCAGTATTTT
CDR3: CASTGRDRTDTQYF

size: -
J: TRBJ1-1
V: TRBV30
D: -
DNA: TGTGCCTGGAGTAATGGGGCCACTGAAGCTTTCTTT
CDR3: CAWSNGATEAFF

size: -
J: TRBJ2-7
V: TRBV30
D: TRBD1
DNA: TGTGCCTGGAACAAACAGGGGGACCTTTACGAGCAGTACTTC
CDR3: CAWNKQGDLYEQYF

size: -
J: TRBJ1-4
V: TRBV7-9
D: -
DNA: TGTGCCAGCAGCTTAGGACAGTTTAATGAAAAACTGTTTTTT
CDR3: CASSLGQFNEKLFF

size: once
J: TRBJ1-5
V: TRBV19
D: TRBD1
DNA: TGTGCCAGTAGTATCACAGGGGGCGATCAGCCCCAGCATTTT
CDR3: CASSITGGDQPQHF

size: -
J: TRBJ2-1
V: TRBV19
D: TRBD2
DNA: TGTGCCAGTAGTAAGCGGGAGTACCATGAGCAGTTCTTC
CDR3: CASSKREYHEQFF

size: once
J: TRBJ2-6
V: TRBV5-1
D: TRBD1
DNA: TGCGCCAGCAGCCCAATTCCAGGGGGCGCCGTTGGGGCCAACGTCCTGACTTTC
CDR3: CASSPIPGGAVGANVLTF

size: once
J: TRBJ2-3
V: TRBV5-1
D: -
DNA: TGCGCCAGCAGCCGGGCCACTAGTTCTAGCACAGATACGCAGTATTTT
CDR3: CASSRATSSSTDTQYF

size: -
J: TRBJ1-2
V: TRBV5-8
D: -
DNA: TGTGCCAGCAGCCCAACAGCTGGCTATGGCTACACCTTC
CDR3: CASSPTAGYGYTF

size: -
J: TRBJ1-2
V: TRBV7-2
D: -
DNA: TGTGCCAGCAGCTTAGTTAGCCCAGGGAACTATGGCTACACCTTC
CDR3: CASSLVSPGNYGYTF

size: once
J: TRBJ1-5
V: TRBV6-5
D: -
DNA: TGTGCCAGCAGACAACAGGGAGATCAGCCCCAGCATTTT
CDR3: CASRQQGDQPQHF

size: once
J: TRBJ2-7
V: TRBV4-1
D: -
DNA: TGCGCCAGCAGCCACGGGAGTATCAGCTCCTACGAGCAGTACTTC
CDR3: CASSHGSISSYEQYF

size: -
J: TRBJ1-2
V: TRBV10-3
D: -
DNA: TGTGCCATCAGCACATCACGGACAGCGGGAACGGTCTTCTATGGCTACACCTTC
CDR3: CAISTSRTAGTVFYGYTF

size: once
J: TRBJ2-3
V: TRBV4-1
D: -
DNA: TGCGCCAGCAGCCAAGGGAACGTCCTAGCACCTAGCACAGATACGCAGTATTTT
CDR3: CASSQGNVLAPSTDTQYF

size: -
J: TRBJ2-2
V: TRBV10-2
D: TRBD1
DNA: TGCGCCAGAAGTACCGGGACAGCGAACACCGGGGAGCTGTTTTTT
CDR3: CARSTGTANTGELFF

size: -
J: TRBJ1-1
V: TRBV6-4
D: -
DNA: TGTGCCAGCAGTAATTTACAGGGCACTGAAGCTTTCTTT
CDR3: CASSNLQGTEAFF

size: few
J: TRBJ1-2
V: TRBV7-9
D: -
DNA: TGTGCCAGCAGCCTCGGGGGGTCAGGCGGCTACACCTTC
CDR3: CASSLGGSGGYTF

size: -
J: TRBJ1-1
V: TRBV27
D: -
DNA: TGTGCCAGCAGTTTAAGGGGAGGCACTGAAGCTTTCTTT
CDR3: CASSLRGGTEAFF

size: -
J: TRBJ2-1
V: TRBV19
D: -
DNA: TGTGCCAGTAGGCGCACAGGTAAATCCTACAATGAGCAGTTCTTC
CDR3: CASRRTGKSYNEQFF

size: -
J: TRBJ2-1
V: TRBV7-8
D: -
DNA: TGTGCCAGCAGCTTTACAGGGTTTTTCTACAATGAGCAGTTCTTC
CDR3: CASSFTGFFYNEQFF

size: -
J: TRBJ1-2
V: TRBV5-6
D: TRBD1
DNA: TGTGCCAGCAGCCTCCGAGACAGGGGCCTCTATGGCTACACCTTC
CDR3: CASSLRDRGLYGYTF

size: few
J: TRBJ2-2
V: TRBV19
D: TRBD1
DNA: TGTGCCAGTACCGAGGGGTCGGGACAGGGATGGACCGGGGAGCTGTTTTTT
CDR3: CASTEGSGQGWTGELFF

size: -
J: TRBJ1-1
V: TRBV6-5
D: TRBD1
DNA: TGTGCCAGCAATCTTAGGACAGGGAAAGGGACTGAAGCTTTCTTT
CDR3: CASNLRTGKGTEAFF

size: -
J: TRBJ1-1
V: TRBV11-2
D: TRBD1
DNA: TGTGCCAGCAGCGGAGGGACAGACGGGCGAGCTTTCTTT
CDR3: CASSGGTDGRAFF

size: -
J: TRBJ1-4
V: TRBV7-9
D: -
DNA: TGTGCCAGCAGCTTAGCTACGGAACAGGAAAAACTGTTTTTT
CDR3: CASSLATEQEKLFF

size: -
J: TRBJ1-6
V: TRBV27
D: -
DNA: TGTGCCAGCAGTTTATACGGCAGGGGAACTCTTTCACCCCTCCACTTT
CDR3: CASSLYGRGTLSPLHF

size: -
J: TRBJ2-2
V: TRBV9
D: TRBD1
DNA: TGTGCCAGCAGCGTTTCCGGGACAGTTAGTCCCGGGGAGCTGTTTTTT
CDR3: CASSVSGTVSPGELFF

size: once
J: TRBJ2-3
V: TRBV10-3
D: TRBD2
DNA: TGTGCCATTCAAACTAGCGGGGAGAGCACAGATACGCAGTATTTT
CDR3: CAIQTSGESTDTQYF

size: -
J: TRBJ1-2
V: TRBV7-2
D: -
DNA: TGTGCCAGCAGCTCTAGGGACACCCGGGCCTATGGCTACACCTTC
CDR3: CASSSRDTRAYGYTF